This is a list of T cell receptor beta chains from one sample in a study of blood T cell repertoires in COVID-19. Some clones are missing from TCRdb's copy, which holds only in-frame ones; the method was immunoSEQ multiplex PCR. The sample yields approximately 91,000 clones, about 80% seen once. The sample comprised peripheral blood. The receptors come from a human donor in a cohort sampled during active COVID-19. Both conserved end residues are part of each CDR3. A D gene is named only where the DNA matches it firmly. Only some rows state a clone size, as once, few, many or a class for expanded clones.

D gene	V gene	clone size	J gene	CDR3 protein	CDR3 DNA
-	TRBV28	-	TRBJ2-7	CASRLDRYEQYF	TGTGCCAGCAGGTTAGACAGGTACGAGCAGTACTTC
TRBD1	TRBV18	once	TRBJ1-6	CASSPVLQGNNSPLHF	TGTGCCAGCTCACCAGTTCTACAGGGGAACAATTCACCCCTCCACTTT
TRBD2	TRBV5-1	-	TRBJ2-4	CASSPGLAGTSRNIQYF	TGCGCCAGCAGCCCTGGACTAGCGGGAACAAGTAGGAACATTCAGTACTTC
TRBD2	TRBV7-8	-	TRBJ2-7	CASSLAGGAYEQYF	TGTGCCAGCAGCTTAGCGGGGGGGGCCTACGAGCAGTACTTC
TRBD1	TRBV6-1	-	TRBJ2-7	CASSENWDRSYEQYF	TGTGCCAGCAGTGAAAACTGGGACAGGTCCTACGAGCAGTACTTC
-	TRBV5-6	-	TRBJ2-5	CASSLDFGGAASETQYF	TGTGCCAGCAGCTTGGATTTCGGGGGAGCTGCAAGTGAGACCCAGTACTTC
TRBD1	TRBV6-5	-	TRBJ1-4	CASSQTGGREKLFF	TGTGCCAGCAGTCAGACAGGGGGCCGGGAAAAACTGTTTTTT
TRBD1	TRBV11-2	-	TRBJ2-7	CASSPGPGTGPNSYEQYF	TGTGCCAGCAGCCCAGGTCCCGGGACAGGGCCAAACTCCTACGAGCAGTACTTC
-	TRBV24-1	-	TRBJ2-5	CATSDPGRGETQYF	TGTGCCACCAGTGACCCCGGCAGGGGAGAGACCCAGTACTTC
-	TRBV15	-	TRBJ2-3	CATSRRGGQGSDTQYF	TGTGCCACCAGCAGACGGGGGGGACAGGGCTCGGATACGCAGTATTTT
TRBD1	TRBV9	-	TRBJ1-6	CASSAGDRDRAPLHF	TGTGCCAGCAGCGCTGGGGACAGGGACCGCGCACCCCTCCACTTT
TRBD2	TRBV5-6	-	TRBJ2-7	CASSLLTSAAYEQYF	TGTGCCAGCAGCCTATTGACTAGCGCTGCGTACGAGCAGTACTTC
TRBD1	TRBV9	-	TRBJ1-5	CASSLDRRYSNQPQHF	TGTGCCAGCAGCTTGGACAGGCGATATAGCAATCAGCCCCAGCATTTT
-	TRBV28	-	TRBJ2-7	CASSLYGGSAYEQYF	TGTGCCAGCAGTTTATACGGGGGATCTGCCTACGAGCAGTACTTC
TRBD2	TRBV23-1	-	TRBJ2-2	CASSSVTGGRLTGELFF	TGCGCCAGCAGCAGTGTCACGGGCGGGAGACTGACCGGGGAGCTGTTTTTT
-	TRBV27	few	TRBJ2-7	CASSPRQAGYEQYF	TGTGCCAGCAGTCCCCGACAGGCGGGCTACGAGCAGTACTTC
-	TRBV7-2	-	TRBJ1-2	CASSLDQEYGYTF	TGTGCCAGCAGCTTAGATCAGGAATATGGCTACACCTTC